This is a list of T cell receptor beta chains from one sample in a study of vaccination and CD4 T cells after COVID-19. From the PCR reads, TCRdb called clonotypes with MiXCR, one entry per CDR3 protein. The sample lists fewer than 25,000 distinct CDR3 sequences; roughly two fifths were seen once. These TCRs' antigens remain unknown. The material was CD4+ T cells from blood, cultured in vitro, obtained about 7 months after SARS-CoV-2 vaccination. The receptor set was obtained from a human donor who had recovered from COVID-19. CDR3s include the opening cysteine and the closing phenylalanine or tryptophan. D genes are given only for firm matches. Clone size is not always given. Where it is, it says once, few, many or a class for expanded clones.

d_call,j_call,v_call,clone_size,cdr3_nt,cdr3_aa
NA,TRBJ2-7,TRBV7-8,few,TGTGCCAGCAGCTTTTTGGGCGGGGCAGAAGAGCAGTACTTC,CASSFLGGAEEQYF
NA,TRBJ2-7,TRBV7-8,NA,TGTGCCAGCAGCCCTTATCGTGCAGGGCTCTCCTACGAGCAGTACTTC,CASSPYRAGLSYEQYF
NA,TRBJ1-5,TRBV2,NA,TGTGCCAGCAGTGGGTTTTATAGCAATCAGCCCCAGCATTTT,CASSGFYSNQPQHF
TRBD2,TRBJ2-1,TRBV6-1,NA,TGTGCCAGCAGTGATCATGGGACTAGCGGGAGATATGAGCAGTTCTTC,CASSDHGTSGRYEQFF
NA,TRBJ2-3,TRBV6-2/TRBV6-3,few,TGTGCCAGCAGTTACAACGCAGATACGCAGTATTTT,CASSYNADTQYF
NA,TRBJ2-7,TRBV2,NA,TGTGCCAGCAGTGGATACTACGAGCAGTACTTC,CASSGYYEQYF
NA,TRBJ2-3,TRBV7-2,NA,TGTGCCAGCAGCTTAGGCCCCTCCTTATATACGCAGTATTTT,CASSLGPSLYTQYF
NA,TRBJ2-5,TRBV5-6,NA,TGTGCCAGCAGCTTCACACTAACCGGGGCCGTCCAAGAGACCCAGTACTTC,CASSFTLTGAVQETQYF
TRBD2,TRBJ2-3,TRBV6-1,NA,TGTGCCAGCAGTCCCCAACCGGGACTAGCCAACACAGATACGCAGTATTTT,CASSPQPGLANTDTQYF
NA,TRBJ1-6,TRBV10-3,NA,TGTGCCATCAGTAGACAGGTGTCAGGTAATTCACCCCTCCACTTT,CAISRQVSGNSPLHF
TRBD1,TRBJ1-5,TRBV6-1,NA,TGTGCCAGCAGTAACCGACAGGGTTATAGCAATCAGCCCCAGCATTTT,CASSNRQGYSNQPQHF
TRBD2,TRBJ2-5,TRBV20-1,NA,TGCAGTGCTAGAGAGGTTGTTCGCGGGAGTAGTACGGAGACCCAGTACTTC,CSAREVVRGSSTETQYF
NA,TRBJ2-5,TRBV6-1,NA,TGTGCCAGCAGTCAGCTCCGGACAGTTCAGACCCAGTACTTC,CASSQLRTVQTQYF
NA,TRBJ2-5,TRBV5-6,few,TGTGCCAGCAGCCCGTGGGACACCTTGGTGACCCAGTACTTC,CASSPWDTLVTQYF
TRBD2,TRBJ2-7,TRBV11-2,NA,TGTGCCAGCAGCCTTGGACTAGCGGGGGGTACCGCCTACGAGCAGTACTTC,CASSLGLAGGTAYEQYF
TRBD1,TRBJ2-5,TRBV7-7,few,TGTGCTAGCAGCACGCAGGGGGCGGAAGAGACCCAGTACTTC,CASSTQGAEETQYF
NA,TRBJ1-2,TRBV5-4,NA,TGTGCCAGCAGCCGAAGGGGGACCTATGATGGCTACACCTTC,CASSRRGTYDGYTF
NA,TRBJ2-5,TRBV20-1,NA,TGCAGTGCTAGAGATTTGCGGATACAAGAGACCCAGTACTTC,CSARDLRIQETQYF
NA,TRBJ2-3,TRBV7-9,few,TGTGCCAGCGGTCTAGGTAATCTTGGCACAGATACGCAGTATTTT,CASGLGNLGTDTQYF
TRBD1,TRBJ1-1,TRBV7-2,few,TGTGCCAGCAGCAGAGATGTAGGACAGGGGATATATGGAGCTTTCTTT,CASSRDVGQGIYGAFF
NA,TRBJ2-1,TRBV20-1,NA,TGCAGTGCTAGAGATCGTCGAGGAGGCTCCTACAATGAGCAGTTCTTC,CSARDRRGGSYNEQFF
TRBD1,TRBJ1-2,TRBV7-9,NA,TGTGCCAGCAGCTTTATCGAGGGGGCCGATGGCTACACCTTC,CASSFIEGADGYTF
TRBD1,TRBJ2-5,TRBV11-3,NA,TGTGCCAGCAGCTTAGACGGGACAGCAGGTGACGAGACCCAGTACTTC,CASSLDGTAGDETQYF
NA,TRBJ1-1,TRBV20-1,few,TGCAGTGCTAGAGATGGTCGGAGCGCTGAAGCTTTCTTT,CSARDGRSAEAFF
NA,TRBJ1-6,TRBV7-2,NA,TGTGCCAGCAGCTTAGACGGGTTCTCTTGGTCACCCCTCCACTTT,CASSLDGFSWSPLHF